Listed below are T cell receptor beta chains from one sample, sequenced in a study of cytomegalovirus exposure and HLA in healthy donors. Here immunoSEQ multiplex PCR was the method, and the copy in TCRdb shows in-frame clones only, minus some. This sample has over 100,000 clones, with around 70% found just once. Sequenced input: PBMCs. These receptors came from a woman in her 70s in good health and CMV-seropositive. The conserved cysteine and the conserved F or W are not part of the CDR3 here. The D gene is left open where the match is weak.

d_gene	v_gene	CDR3aa
.	TRBV7-2	ASSLSFSSYNEQF
.	TRBV6-5	ASRGYSNQPQH
TRBD1	TRBV27	ASSLTGDNQPQH
.	TRBV5-8	ASSLETYTQY
.	TRBV18	ASSGGETGNQPQH
.	TRBV4-3	ASSQNRRQSNQPQH
TRBD1	TRBV7-9	ASSPKRDSSSYNSPLH
TRBD1	TRBV30	ACWGQGAGEKLF
.	TRBV4-2	ASSQGLGAYEQY
.	TRBV15	ATSSRGAGEGNTGELF
.	TRBV11-1	ASSQLFRVVRGYT
TRBD1	TRBV6-6	ASSSVTGDSNQPQH
TRBD1	TRBV6-6	ASSYSQGLGTDTQY
.	TRBV30	AWSDTSDTQY
TRBD2	TRBV4-2	ASSQEGRLAGGNTQY
.	TRBV5-4	ASSLSVFNNSPLH
.	TRBV5-4	ASSLVEVST
.	TRBV19	ATSSLSEQY
.	TRBV11-2	ASSLDYRVGAF
TRBD1	TRBV18	ASSRQGANEQY
TRBD1	TRBV6-6	ASSRTGGNYGYT
.	TRBV7-2	ASSLETGFRGYT